A single sample is the source of the 13 T cell receptor beta chains below, sequenced in a study of T-cell memory formation after mild COVID-19. TCRdb fed the 5' RACE reads into MiXCR, producing one record per CDR3 protein. The table records 400,000 or so distinct CDR3 sequences, 15% to 25% of them present only once. What was sequenced was PBMCs or a T cell subset sorted from them (not recorded which). These TCRs come from an adult woman who had mild COVID-19 (a few samples of this study predate the infection). Cell type and time point are not known.

This clonotype was counted only a few times. V is TRBV6-2 or TRBV6-3 and J is TRBJ1-2, with 8 bases lining up with TRBD1. V gave up 0 bases and J gave up 4 bases; unmatched junction bases: 4. This CDR3 region has 15 residues. Germline assignment: CDR1 MNHEY and CDR2 SVGEGT. In nucleotides, the CDR3 is TGTGCCAGCAGTTACTCCCGGGACAGGAGCTATGGCTACACCTTC. Encoded protein: CASSYSRDRSYGYTF.

V usage is TRBV5-6 and J usage is TRBJ1-2; D gene uncertain. V was cut by 3 bases and J by 3 bases, with 15 bases left in between. Germline V CDR1 and CDR2: SGHDT, YYEEEE. This CDR3 is built from 15 residues. The CDR3 is CASSSPGSTDYGYTF. The CDR3 DNA sequence: TGTGCCAGCAGCTCCCCCGGGAGCACCGACTATGGCTACACCTTC.

This clonotype was picked up a small number of times. The chain couples TRBV6-6 to TRBJ2-3; 8 positions agree with TRBD2. The CDR3 totals 17 residues. V dropped 0 bases and J dropped 8; count of bases not matched to a gene: 13. CDR1 is MNHNY, CDR2 SVGAGI, per germline (reference sequence). The CDR3 DNA follows: TGTGCCAGCAGTTACTCTGGGGTAGCGGGATTCCCGGGTACGCAGTATTTT. This gives the protein CASSYSGVAGFPGTQYF.

The CDR3 sequence: CSAAGLAGGAYEQYF. CDR3 sequence (DNA): TGCAGTGCGGCGGGACTAGCGGGAGGTGCCTACGAGCAGTACTTC. The chain combines TRBV20-1 with TRBJ2-7; 15 bases are a match to TRBD2. The CDR3 has 15 amino acids. V was clipped by 6 bases and J by 2 bases; unmatched bases: 5. CDR1 and CDR2 from the germline V gene are DFQATT and SNEGSKA (reference sequence).

The chain has TRBV7-8 and TRBJ2-1, with 7 bases fitting TRBD1. Per germline, CDR1 SGHVS and CDR2 FQNEAQ. The CDR3 is made up of 13 amino acids. V lost 5 bases to trimming and J lost 12 bases; unmatched junction nucleotides: 10. CDR3 DNA: TGTGCCAGCAGCAGGGACAGCCCGAGGGGGCAGTTCTTC. It encodes CASSRDSPRGQFF.

This clonotype came up many times. The chain joins TRBV9 to TRBJ2-3; D possibly corresponds to TRBD2 (5 bases). Germline CDR1 is SGDLS and CDR2 is YYNGEE. There are 12 residues in the CDR3. V lost 0 bases and J 6 bases, leaving 5 bases between the germline ends. The CDR3 nucleotides read TGTGCCAGCAGCGTAGGAGGGGATACGCAGTATTTT. Its translation is CASSVGGDTQYF.

This clonotype was observed a handful of times. The V and J genes are TRBV12-3 or TRBV12-4 and TRBJ2-2, with D maybe TRBD2 (6 bases). The CDR3 extends over 15 amino acids. Trimming cost V 7 bases and J 7 bases, with 19 bases left between them. CDR3: CASTSWRGTGGELFF. CDR3 in DNA: TGTGCCAGCACTTCCTGGCGGGGCACCGGCGGGGAGCTGTTTTTT.

The genes are TRBV3-1 and TRBJ2-4; 7 bases are shared with TRBD1. The V gene's germline CDR1 is LGHDT and CDR2 YNNKEL (reference sequence). J gave up 0 bases and V 1 base, and 6 bases lay outside the gene matches. The CDR3 is made up of 17 amino acids. The CDR3 coding sequence is TGTGCCAGCAGCCAAGCGGGACAGTCACTAGCCAAAAACATTCAGTACTTC. This codes for CASSQAGQSLAKNIQYF.

The chain joins TRBV12-3 or TRBV12-4 to TRBJ2-3; the D is unclear. This CDR3 spans 15 amino acids. Trimming shortened V by 4 bases and J by 0 bases, and 11 bases separated the two germline ends. CDR3 nucleotide sequence: TGTGCCAGCAGTTCGGGCAGTCCTAGCACAGATACGCAGTATTTT. This codes for CASSSGSPSTDTQYF.

V usage is TRBV20-1 and J usage is TRBJ1-2; D not resolved. Germline V gene data show CDR1 as DFQATT and CDR2 as SNEGSKA (reference sequence). The CDR3 covers 12 residues. Trimming took off 5 bases at V and 6 bases at J, with 13 bases between the two ends. CDR3 sequence: CSAPAGMDGYTF. CDR3 coding DNA: TGCAGTGCTCCTGCCGGGATGGATGGCTACACCTTC.

There are a few counts of this clonotype. The V call is TRBV7-9, the J call TRBJ2-7, with 7 bases fitting TRBD1. The CDR3 is made up of 13 amino acids. V lost 5 bases to trimming and J lost 3 bases; unmatched junction nucleotides: 4. The V gene's germline CDR1 is SEHNR and CDR2 FQNEAQ (reference sequence). CDR3 bases: TGTGCCAGCAGCGTCTACAGGGGCTACGAGCAGTACTTC. Its translation is CASSVYRGYEQYF.

The genes are TRBV7-8 and TRBJ2-1; 9 bases agree with TRBD1. In germline, CDR1 is SGHVS, CDR2 FQNEAQ. V shed 3 bases, J shed 8 bases, and the junction held 5 bases outside the gene matches. There are 14 residues in the CDR3. The CDR3 reads CASSFGTGSYEQFF. The CDR3 coding sequence is TGTGCCAGCAGCTTCGGGACAGGGAGCTATGAGCAGTTCTTC.

V and J are TRBV7-9 and TRBJ2-3, with 9 bases identical to TRBD1. The V segment lost 1 base and the J segment 4 bases; nucleotides outside the gene matches: 3. Germline lookup yields CDR1 SEHNR and CDR2 FQNEAQ (reference sequence). The CDR3 has 15 amino acids. The DNA for the CDR3 is TGTGCCAGCAGCTTAGGGGACAGGGACCCAGATACGCAGTATTTT. Its protein is CASSLGDRDPDTQYF.